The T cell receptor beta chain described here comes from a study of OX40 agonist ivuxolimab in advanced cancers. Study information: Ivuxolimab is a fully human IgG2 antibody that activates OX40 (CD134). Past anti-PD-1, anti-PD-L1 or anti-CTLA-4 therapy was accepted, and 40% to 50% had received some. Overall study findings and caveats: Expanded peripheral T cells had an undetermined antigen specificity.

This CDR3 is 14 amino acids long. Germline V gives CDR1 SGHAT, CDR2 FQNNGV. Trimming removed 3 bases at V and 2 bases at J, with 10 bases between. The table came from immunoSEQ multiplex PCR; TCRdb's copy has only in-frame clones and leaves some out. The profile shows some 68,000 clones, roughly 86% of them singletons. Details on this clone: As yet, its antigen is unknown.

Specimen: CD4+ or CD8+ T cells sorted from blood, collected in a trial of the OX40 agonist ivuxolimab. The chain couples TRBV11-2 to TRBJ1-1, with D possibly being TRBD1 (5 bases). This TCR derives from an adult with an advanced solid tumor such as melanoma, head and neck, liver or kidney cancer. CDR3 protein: CASSFEGRNTEAFF. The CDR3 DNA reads TGTGCCAGCAGCTTCGAGGGGCGAAACACTGAAGCTTTCTTT.